This TCR beta chain was sequenced in a study of T cell responses to AZD1222 COVID-19 vaccine. Broader study findings: CD4 TCRs associated with vaccination spanned spike, dominating at 160-218 and 743-854. It was only after the peak T cell response that any repertoires were sampled.

The J segment lost 0 bases and the V segment lost 7 bases, leaving 4 bases of the junction unmatched. Germline assignment: CDR1 WSHSY and CDR2 SAAADI. This CDR3 region has 14 residues. This clone was observed once. Its antigen is still unknown. Clones were sequenced by immunoSEQ multiplex PCR, and TCRdb holds only the in-frame ones, with some missing. The data hold around 270,000 clones, with roughly 93% observed a single time. Pooling of second doses given at about 4 or about 12 weeks was done. The clonotype comes from an adult who received the AZD1222 COVID-19 vaccine. The sequences come from peripheral blood, collected 28 days after the second AZD1222 dose. This chain joins TRBV10-2 and TRBJ2-7, with 9 bases fitting TRBD1. The CDR3 sequence is CASNWGQGSYEQYF. For the CDR3, the DNA is TGCGCCAGCAACTGGGGACAGGGCTCCTACGAGCAGTACTTC.